The clone carrying this T cell receptor (beta chain) was detected only once. The record originates from a study of blood T cell repertoires in COVID-19. Whole-study context: COVID-19 samples from acute and convalescent phases originated in the United States, Italy and Spain. T cells, B-cell-depleted T cells, or PBMCs supplied cDNA or gDNA.

Donors were grouped by their self-reported clinical history. Germline V gene data show CDR1 as MNHEY and CDR2 as SVGAGI. Trimming removed 4 bases at V and 0 bases at J, with 9 bases between. The CDR3 runs to 14 residues. The method was immunoSEQ multiplex PCR; TCRdb's version includes in-frame clones alone and lacks a portion of them. The repertoire holds around 250,000 clones, with around 82% as singletons. The clonotype was recovered from a middle-aged man who had recovered from COVID-19. The chain joins TRBV6-5 to TRBJ1-1, with D possibly TRBD1 on 5 matching bases. The sequenced sample was PBMCs or T cells enriched from blood (not recorded which). CDR3 sequence reads: CASSWTLMNTEAFF. In DNA form, the CDR3 reads TGTGCCAGCAGTTGGACACTTATGAACACTGAAGCTTTCTTT.